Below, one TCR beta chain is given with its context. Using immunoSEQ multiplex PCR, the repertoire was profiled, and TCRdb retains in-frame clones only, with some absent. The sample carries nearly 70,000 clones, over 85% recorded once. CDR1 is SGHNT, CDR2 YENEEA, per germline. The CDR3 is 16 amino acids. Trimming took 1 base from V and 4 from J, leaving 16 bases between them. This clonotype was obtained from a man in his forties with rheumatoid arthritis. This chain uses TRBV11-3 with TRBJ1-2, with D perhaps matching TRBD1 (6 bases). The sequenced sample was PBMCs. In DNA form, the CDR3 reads TGTGCCAGCAGCTTAGTCAGTAGCAGGGGAGGCTATGGCTACACCTTC. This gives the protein CASSLVSSRGGYGYTF.